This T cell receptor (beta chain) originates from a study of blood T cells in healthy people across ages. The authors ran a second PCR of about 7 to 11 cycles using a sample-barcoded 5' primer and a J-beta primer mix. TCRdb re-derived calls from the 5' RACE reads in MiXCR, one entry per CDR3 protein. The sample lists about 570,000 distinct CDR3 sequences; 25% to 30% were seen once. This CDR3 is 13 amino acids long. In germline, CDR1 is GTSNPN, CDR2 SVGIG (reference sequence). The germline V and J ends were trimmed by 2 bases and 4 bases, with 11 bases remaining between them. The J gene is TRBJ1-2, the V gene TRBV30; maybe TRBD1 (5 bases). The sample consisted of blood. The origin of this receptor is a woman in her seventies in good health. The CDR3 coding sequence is TGTGCCTGGAGTAAGTGGGGCACCTATGGCTACACCTTC. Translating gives CAWSKWGTYGYTF.